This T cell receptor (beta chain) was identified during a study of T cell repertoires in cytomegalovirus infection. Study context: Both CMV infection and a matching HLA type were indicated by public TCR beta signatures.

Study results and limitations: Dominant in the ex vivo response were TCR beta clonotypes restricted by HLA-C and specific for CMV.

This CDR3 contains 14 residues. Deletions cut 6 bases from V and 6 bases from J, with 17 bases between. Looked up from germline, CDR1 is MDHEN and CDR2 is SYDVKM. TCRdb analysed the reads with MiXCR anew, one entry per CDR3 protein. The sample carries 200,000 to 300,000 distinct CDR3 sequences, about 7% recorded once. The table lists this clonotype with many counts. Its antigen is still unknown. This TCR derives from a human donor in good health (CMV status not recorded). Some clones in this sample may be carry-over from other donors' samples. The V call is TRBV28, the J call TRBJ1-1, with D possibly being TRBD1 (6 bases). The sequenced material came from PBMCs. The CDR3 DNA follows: TGTGCCAGCAGGCCTACCACAGGGATCGCTGAAGCTTTCTTT. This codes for CASRPTTGIAEAFF.